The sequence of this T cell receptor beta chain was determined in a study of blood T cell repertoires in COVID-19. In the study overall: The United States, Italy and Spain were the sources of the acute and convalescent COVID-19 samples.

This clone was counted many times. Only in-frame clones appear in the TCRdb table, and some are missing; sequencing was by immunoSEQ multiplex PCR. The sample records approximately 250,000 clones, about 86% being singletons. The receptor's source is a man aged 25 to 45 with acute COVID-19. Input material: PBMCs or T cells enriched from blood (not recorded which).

The DNA for the CDR3 is TGTGCCACCAGCGACGGGGGGGCATCAGATACGCAGTATTTT. This translates into CATSDGGASDTQYF. The chain employs TRBV15 and TRBJ2-3; 8 bases fit TRBD2. CDR3 size: 14 residues. Germline V lookup: CDR1 LNHNV, CDR2 YYDKDF (reference sequence). Trimming removed 5 bases from V and 4 bases from J; junction bases left unmatched: 5.